Presented here are 32 T cell receptor beta chains from one specimen sequenced in a study of monozygotic twins with inflammatory bowel disease. TCRdb reanalyzed the 5' RACE reads, giving one entry per CDR3 protein sequence and no DNA. This sample contains approximately 330,000 distinct CDR3 sequences. The sequenced sample was blood. These receptors were collected from a human donor with ulcerative colitis or Crohn's disease, or a healthy co-twin of an affected twin (not recorded which).

The gene calls are TRBV6-2 or TRBV6-3 and TRBJ2-1; with no DNA, the TCRdb D assignment of TRBD2 cannot be verified. This CDR3 is built from 16 residues. The germline CDR1 and CDR2 sequences are MNHEY and SVGEGT. CDR3 residues: CASSANLADSYNEQFF.

The chain carries TRBV29-1 and TRBJ1-1; TCRdb reports TRBD1, a call that lacks DNA to check it against. CDR1 is SQVTM and CDR2 is ANQGSEA in the germline V gene. The CDR3 extends over 12 amino acids. The CDR3 is CSVAPGNTEAFF. The entire variable domain, with the rest obtained from reference TRBV29-1 and TRBJ1-1, is as follows: SAVISQKPSRDICQRGTSLTIQCQVDSQVTMMFWYRQQPGQSLTLIATANQGSEATYESGFVIDKFPISRPNLTFSTLTVSNMSPEDSSIYLCSVAPGNTEAFFGQGTRLTVV.

V usage is TRBV6-2 or TRBV6-3 and J usage is TRBJ1-6; TCRdb gives TRBD1 as the D gene, but with no DNA this cannot be confirmed. Germline V gene data show CDR1 as MNHEY and CDR2 as SVGEGT. This CDR3 spans 15 amino acids. This CDR3 is CASSYRDAGRSPLHF.

This rearrangement joins TRBV27 to TRBJ2-4; TCRdb proposes TRBD1, but this gene call is untestable without DNA. The CDR3 consists of 16 residues. Germline V gene lookup returns CDR1 MNHEY and CDR2 SMNVEV (reference sequence). The CDR3 reads CASRPAPGGGQNIQYF.

The CDR3: CASSPRGRSLVTDTQYF. The rearrangement joins TRBV12-3 or TRBV12-4 to TRBJ2-3; with no DNA, the TCRdb D assignment of TRBD1 cannot be verified. The CDR3 is 17 residues long.

V is TRBV19 and J is TRBJ2-7; no DNA is available, so the TRBD1 call from TCRdb remains unchecked. CDR1 and CDR2 (germline): LNHDA, SQIVND (reference sequence). The CDR3 is 13 residues long. The CDR3 is CASSSRNPGEQYF.

The V gene is TRBV7-2, the J gene TRBJ2-4. The V gene's germline CDR1 is SGHTA and CDR2 FQGNSA. CDR3 length: 14 residues. CDR3 protein: CASSLAGSYPIQYF.

The chain employs TRBV29-1 and TRBJ1-2; absent DNA, TCRdb's TRBD1 call cannot be checked. CDR3 size: 12 residues. Germline V lookup: CDR1 SQVTM, CDR2 ANQGSEA. CDR3 in amino acids: CSGHRSGGGYTF.

The chain recombines TRBV5-1 with TRBJ1-5; the D call from TCRdb, TRBD1, cannot be confirmed without DNA. The CDR3 consists of 14 residues. Germline CDR1 is SGHRS and CDR2 is YFSETQ. Here the CDR3 reads CASSPGTEYQPQHF.

The gene calls are TRBV20-1 and TRBJ1-1; TCRdb's D call of TRBD1 is untestable without DNA. The CDR3 extends over 12 amino acids. Germline lookup yields CDR1 DFQATT and CDR2 SNEGSKA (reference sequence). Here the CDR3 reads CSSGQIGTEAFF.

The rearrangement joins TRBV12-3 or TRBV12-4 to TRBJ2-1. The CDR3 is 12 amino acids. The CDR3 protein is CASSFLLDEQFF.

The chain combines TRBV6-5 with TRBJ2-5; the D call from TCRdb, TRBD1, cannot be confirmed without DNA. Germline values: CDR1 MNHEY, CDR2 SVGAGI. This CDR3 has 16 residues. CDR3 sequence reads: CASSYTFRGQGETQYF.

V gene TRBV11-2 combines with J gene TRBJ2-3. Germline CDR1 SGHAT, CDR2 FQNNGV. The CDR3 sequence is 17 residues long. This CDR3 reads CASSLEEVTANTDTQYF. The full variable domain, rest sourced from reference TRBV11-2 and TRBJ2-3, is EAGVAQSPRYKIIEKRQSVAFWCNPISGHATLYWYQQILGQGPKLLIQFQNNGVVDDSQLPKDRFSAERLKGVDSTLKIQPAKLEDSAVYLCASSLEEVTANTDTQYFGPGTRLTVL.

The chain couples TRBV4-2 to TRBJ2-2. The CDR3 has 15 amino acids. Germline V gene data show CDR1 as LGHNA and CDR2 as YNFKEQ. The CDR3 protein is CASSRLDGDTGELFF.

The genes are TRBV6-1 and TRBJ2-5; TCRdb gives TRBD1 as the D gene, but with no DNA this cannot be confirmed. The length of the CDR3 is 13 residues. From germline, CDR1 is MNHNS and CDR2 SASEGT. The CDR3 here is CASSAGQGRTQYF.

The rearrangement links TRBV12-3 or TRBV12-4 to TRBJ1-1; there is no DNA to check the TCRdb D call of TRBD1. CDR3 length: 13 amino acids. CDR3 sequence reads: CASIRTGSGEAFF.

The rearrangement uses TRBV6-2 or TRBV6-3 and TRBJ2-2; with no DNA, the TCRdb D assignment of TRBD1 cannot be verified. CDR3 size: 17 residues. The V gene's germline CDR1 is MNHEY and CDR2 SVGEGT. This chain's CDR3 is CASSPYLRGFNTGELFF.

The J gene is TRBJ2-2, the V gene TRBV20-1; as DNA is missing, the TRBD2 call by TCRdb cannot be tested. Looked up from germline, CDR1 is DFQATT and CDR2 is SNEGSKA (reference sequence). The CDR3 has 16 amino acids. CDR3 sequence: CSARDPRGGDTGELFF.

The chain recombines TRBV4-1 with TRBJ2-6; lacking DNA, the TRBD2 call made by TCRdb goes unchecked. Germline loops: CDR1 MGHRA, CDR2 YSYEKL. This CDR3 spans 17 amino acids. CDR3 region: CASSRGLAGGGANVLTF.

This chain joins TRBV3-1 and TRBJ1-2; the D gene TCRdb calls, TRBD1, cannot be checked with no DNA. CDR3 length: 15 amino acids. Per germline, CDR1 LGHDT and CDR2 YNNKEL (reference sequence). This CDR3 reads CASSHYDRIVEGYTF.

The chain couples TRBV5-4 to TRBJ2-1; TCRdb reports TRBD1, a call that lacks DNA to check it against. CDR3 size: 15 residues. Germline assignment: CDR1 SGHNT and CDR2 YYREEE (reference sequence). The CDR3 reads CASSVVAPIYNEQFF.

The chain employs TRBV5-1 and TRBJ2-2; TCRdb calls TRBD1, which cannot be checked without DNA. Germline V gives CDR1 SGHRS, CDR2 YFSETQ. The CDR3 length is 12 residues. CDR3 residues: CASSYGIGELFF.

The chain uses TRBV3-1 and TRBJ2-1. This CDR3 is 12 amino acids long. The germline V gene encodes CDR1 LGHDT and CDR2 YNNKEL (reference sequence). CDR3 residues: CASRYRDNEQFF.

The CDR3 here is CASREGQGVSPLHF. V is TRBV12-3 or TRBV12-4 and J is TRBJ1-6; TCRdb calls TRBD1, which cannot be checked without DNA. The CDR3 is 14 amino acids.

The chain employs TRBV7-2 and TRBJ2-4; absent DNA, TCRdb's TRBD1 call cannot be checked. Germline assignment: CDR1 SGHTA and CDR2 FQGNSA. This CDR3 has 15 residues. This CDR3 reads CASSLRTGTVDIQYF. The variable domain in full, completed from reference TRBV7-2 and TRBJ2-4, reads GAGVSQSPSNKVTEKGKDVELRCDPISGHTALYWYRQSLGQGLEFLIYFQGNSAPDKSGLPSDRFSAERTGGSVSTLTIQRTQQEDSAVYLCASSLRTGTVDIQYFGAGTRLSVL.

The chain recombines TRBV29-1 with TRBJ2-5. The CDR3 loop spans 13 amino acids. Germline CDR1 SQVTM, CDR2 ANQGSEA. CDR3 in amino acids: CSVEWISQETQYF.

The rearrangement links TRBV7-9 to TRBJ2-1; TCRdb's D call, TRBD1, is unchecked because there is no DNA. CDR1 SEHNR and CDR2 FQNEAQ come from the germline V gene (reference sequence). This CDR3 comprises 15 residues. CDR3 region: CASSLAGTGGSEQFF.

V and J are TRBV20-1 and TRBJ2-7; TCRdb proposes TRBD2, but this gene call is untestable without DNA. CDR1 and CDR2 from the germline V gene are DFQATT and SNEGSKA (reference sequence). This CDR3 has 13 amino acids. CDR3 loop: CSARKGFVTEQYF.

This chain uses TRBV5-5 with TRBJ2-7; TCRdb selects TRBD1, and the lack of DNA leaves this call unchecked. Germline V CDR1 and CDR2: SGHKS, YYEKEE (reference sequence). CDR3 size: 16 residues. This CDR3 reads CASSLIFGQGDNEQYF.

The CDR3 sequence is CASTGQPDTQYF. This rearrangement joins TRBV27 to TRBJ2-3; as DNA is missing, the TRBD1 call by TCRdb cannot be tested. The CDR3 is 12 residues long. CDR1 is MNHEY and CDR2 is SMNVEV in the germline V gene (reference sequence).

The chain has TRBV5-1 and TRBJ1-2; TCRdb lists TRBD1, though no DNA is available to test this call. There are 15 residues in the CDR3. Germline V CDR1 and CDR2: SGHRS, YFSETQ. CDR3 residues: CASSAGVRQGYGYTF.

This chain connects TRBV6-5 to TRBJ1-5. Germline V CDR1 and CDR2: MNHEY, SVGAGI. This CDR3 spans 13 amino acids. The CDR3 here is CASRGGINQPQHF.